This T cell receptor (beta chain) was sequenced during a study of cytotoxic CD8 clonotypes in ibrutinib-treated CLL. In the study overall: The group held over nine relapsed/refractory and roughly 14 treatment-naive patients, with under 18 IGHV unmutated. Response samples were obtained once patients had received a median about 12 months of treatment, range 6 to 36.

A 1 in 200,000 to 1 in 1 million T cell depth was the sequencing target. Measured with immunoSEQ multiplex PCR; TCRdb has only the in-frame clones, and not every one. This sample has roughly 49,000 clones; less than 85% occur once, and the top ten carry about a fifth. The CDR3 totals 13 residues. Looked up from germline, CDR1 is SGHAT and CDR2 is FQNNGV. V was clipped by 3 bases and J by 5 bases, with 10 bases between them. The genes are TRBV11-2 and TRBJ1-2, with D hard to call. The sequence was collected from a human donor with chronic lymphocytic leukemia. Here the sequenced sample was PBMCs, taken after 24 months of ibrutinib treatment. The CDR3 loop is CASSFDGFYGYTF. The CDR3 bases are TGTGCCAGCAGCTTTGACGGGTTTTATGGCTACACCTTC.